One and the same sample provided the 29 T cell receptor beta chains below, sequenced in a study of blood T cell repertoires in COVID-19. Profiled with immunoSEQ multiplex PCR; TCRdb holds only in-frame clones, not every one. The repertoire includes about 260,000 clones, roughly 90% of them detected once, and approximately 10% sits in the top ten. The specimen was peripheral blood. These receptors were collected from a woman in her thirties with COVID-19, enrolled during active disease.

The CDR3 DNA is TGTGCCAGCAGCTCCCGCCCGGGACTAGCATCGCCCGGCATTCAGTACTTC. Protein product: CASSSRPGLASPGIQYF. This rearrangement joins TRBV7-8 to TRBJ2-4; 9 bases fit TRBD2. V trimming: 4 bases; J trimming: 9 bases; junction bases outside the gene matches: 16. This CDR3 is 17 amino acids long. The germline V gene encodes CDR1 SGHVS and CDR2 FQNEAQ.

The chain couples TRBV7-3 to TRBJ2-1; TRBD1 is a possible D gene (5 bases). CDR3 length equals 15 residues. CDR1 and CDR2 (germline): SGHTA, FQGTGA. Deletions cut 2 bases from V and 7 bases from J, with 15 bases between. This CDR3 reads CASSLGVGPPNEQFF. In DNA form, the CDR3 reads TGTGCCAGCAGCTTAGGTGTGGGGCCTCCGAATGAGCAGTTCTTC.

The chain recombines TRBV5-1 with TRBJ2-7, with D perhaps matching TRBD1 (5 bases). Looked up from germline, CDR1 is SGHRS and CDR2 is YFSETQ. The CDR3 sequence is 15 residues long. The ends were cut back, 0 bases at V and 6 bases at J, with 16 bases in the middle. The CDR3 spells CASSLDPWGRSEQYF. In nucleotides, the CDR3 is TGCGCCAGCAGCTTGGATCCGTGGGGCAGGAGCGAGCAGTACTTC.

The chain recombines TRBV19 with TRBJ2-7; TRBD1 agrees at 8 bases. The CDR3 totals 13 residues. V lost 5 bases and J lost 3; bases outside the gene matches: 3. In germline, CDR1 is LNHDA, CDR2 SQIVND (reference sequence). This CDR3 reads CASSFDRGYEQYF. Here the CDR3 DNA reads TGTGCCAGTAGTTTCGACAGGGGCTACGAGCAGTACTTC.

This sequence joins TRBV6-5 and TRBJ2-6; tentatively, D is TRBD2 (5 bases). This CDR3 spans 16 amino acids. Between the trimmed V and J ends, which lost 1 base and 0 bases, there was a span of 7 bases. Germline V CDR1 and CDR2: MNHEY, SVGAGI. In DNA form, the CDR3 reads TGTGCCAGCAGTTACTTTCGGGGCTCTGGGGCCAACGTCCTGACTTTC. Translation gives CASSYFRGSGANVLTF.

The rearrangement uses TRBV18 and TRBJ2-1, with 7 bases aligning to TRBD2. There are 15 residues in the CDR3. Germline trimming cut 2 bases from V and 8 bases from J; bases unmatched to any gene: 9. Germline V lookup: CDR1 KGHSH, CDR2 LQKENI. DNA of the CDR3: TGTGCCAGCTCACCAGGACTTGAGCGGGATTATGAGCAGTTCTTC. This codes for CASSPGLERDYEQFF.

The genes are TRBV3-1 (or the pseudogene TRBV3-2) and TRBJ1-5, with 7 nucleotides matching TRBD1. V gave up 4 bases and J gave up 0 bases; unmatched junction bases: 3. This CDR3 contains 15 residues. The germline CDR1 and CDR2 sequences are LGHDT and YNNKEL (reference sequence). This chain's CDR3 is CASSRGQVSNQPQHF. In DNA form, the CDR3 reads TGTGCCAGCAGCCGCGGACAGGTTAGCAATCAGCCCCAGCATTTT.

The chain's CDR3 is CASSEAPRGRDRGEKLFF. The DNA of the CDR3 is TGCGCCAGCAGTGAGGCCCCCCGAGGGCGGGACAGGGGGGAAAAACTGTTTTTT. The genes are TRBV10-2 and TRBJ1-4, with TRBD1 identical over 11 bases. Per the germline V gene, CDR1 is WSHSY and CDR2 is SAAADI. Trimming at V came to 2 bases and at J to 8 bases, leaving 13 bases not matched to a gene. This CDR3 spans 18 amino acids.

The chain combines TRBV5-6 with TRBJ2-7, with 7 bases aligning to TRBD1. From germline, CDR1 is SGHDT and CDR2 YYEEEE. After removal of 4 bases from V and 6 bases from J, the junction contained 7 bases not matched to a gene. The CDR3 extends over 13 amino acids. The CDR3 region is CASSPQTGSEQYF. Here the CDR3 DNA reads TGTGCCAGCAGCCCTCAGACAGGGTCCGAGCAGTACTTC.

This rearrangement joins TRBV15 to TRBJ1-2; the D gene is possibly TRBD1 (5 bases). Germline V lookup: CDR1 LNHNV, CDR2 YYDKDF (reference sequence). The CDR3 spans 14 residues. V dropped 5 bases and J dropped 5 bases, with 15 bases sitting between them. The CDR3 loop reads CATSSAAGRYGYTF. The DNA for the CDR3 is TGTGCCACCAGCTCGGCGGCAGGGAGGTATGGCTACACCTTC.

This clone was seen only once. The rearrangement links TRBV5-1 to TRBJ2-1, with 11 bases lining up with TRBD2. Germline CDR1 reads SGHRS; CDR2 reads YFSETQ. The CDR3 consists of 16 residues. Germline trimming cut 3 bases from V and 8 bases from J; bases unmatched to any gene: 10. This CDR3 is CASSWAPTSGMDEQFF. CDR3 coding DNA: TGCGCCAGCAGCTGGGCCCCGACTAGCGGGATGGATGAGCAGTTCTTC.

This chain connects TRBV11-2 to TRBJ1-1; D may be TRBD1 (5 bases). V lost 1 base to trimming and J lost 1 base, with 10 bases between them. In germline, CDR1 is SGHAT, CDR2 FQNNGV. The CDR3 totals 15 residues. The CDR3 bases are TGTGCCAGCAGCTTAGGAGGACAACCGAACACTGAAGCTTTCTTT. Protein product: CASSLGGQPNTEAFF.

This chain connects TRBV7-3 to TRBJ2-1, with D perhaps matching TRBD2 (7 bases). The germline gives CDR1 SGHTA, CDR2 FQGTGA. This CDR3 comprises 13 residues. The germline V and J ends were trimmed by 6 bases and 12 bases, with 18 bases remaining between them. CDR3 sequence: CASSQQAGAWQFF. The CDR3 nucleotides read TGTGCCAGCAGTCAACAGGCGGGGGCGTGGCAGTTCTTC.

CDR3 sequence: CASRLPGTGIGNTIYF. For the CDR3, the DNA is TGTGCCAGTAGGCTGCCCGGGACAGGGATTGGAAACACCATATATTTT. V gene TRBV19 combines with J gene TRBJ1-3; 9 bases match TRBD1. The germline gives CDR1 LNHDA, CDR2 SQIVND (reference sequence). The CDR3 has 16 amino acids. V dropped 6 bases and J dropped 3; count of bases not matched to a gene: 9.

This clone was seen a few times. The DNA of the CDR3 is TGTGCCAGCAGCTTAGTCTCGGATAATTCACCCCTCCACTTT. Amino acids: CASSLVSDNSPLHF. The chain joins TRBV7-8 to TRBJ1-6, with D unclear. This CDR3 is 14 amino acids long. Trimming removed 1 base from V and 5 bases from J, with 6 bases in between. Per germline, CDR1 SGHVS and CDR2 FQNEAQ.

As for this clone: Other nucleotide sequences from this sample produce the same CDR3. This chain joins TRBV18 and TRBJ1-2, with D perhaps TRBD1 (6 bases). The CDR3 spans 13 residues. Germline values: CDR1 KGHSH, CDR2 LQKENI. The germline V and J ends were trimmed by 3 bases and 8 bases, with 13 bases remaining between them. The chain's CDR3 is CASSPGQGYGYTF. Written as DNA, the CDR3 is TGTGCCAGCTCACCGGGGCAGGGGTACGGCTACACCTTC.

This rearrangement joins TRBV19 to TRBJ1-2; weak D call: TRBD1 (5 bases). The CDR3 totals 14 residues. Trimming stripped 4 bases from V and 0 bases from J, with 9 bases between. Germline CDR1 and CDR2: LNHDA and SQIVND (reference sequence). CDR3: CASSRGSANYGYTF. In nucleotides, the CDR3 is TGTGCCAGTAGTAGGGGCAGCGCTAACTATGGCTACACCTTC.

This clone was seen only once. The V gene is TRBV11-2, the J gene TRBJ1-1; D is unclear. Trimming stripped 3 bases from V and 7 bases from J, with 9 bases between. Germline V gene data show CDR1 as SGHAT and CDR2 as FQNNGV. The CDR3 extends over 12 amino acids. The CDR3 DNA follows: TGTGCCAGCAGCTTTACCTTCGGTGAAGCTTTCTTT. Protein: CASSFTFGEAFF.

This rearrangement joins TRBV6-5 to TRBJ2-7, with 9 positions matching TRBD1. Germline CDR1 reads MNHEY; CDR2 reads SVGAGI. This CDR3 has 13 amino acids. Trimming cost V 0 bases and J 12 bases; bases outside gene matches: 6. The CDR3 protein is CASSYSRTGEPYF. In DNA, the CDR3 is TGTGCCAGCAGTTACTCGAGGACAGGGGAACCGTACTTC.

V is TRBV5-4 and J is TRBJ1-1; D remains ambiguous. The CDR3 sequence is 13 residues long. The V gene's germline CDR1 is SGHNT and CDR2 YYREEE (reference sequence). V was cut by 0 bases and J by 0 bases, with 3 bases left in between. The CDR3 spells CASSLVMNTEAFF. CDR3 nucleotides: TGTGCCAGCAGCTTGGTCATGAACACTGAAGCTTTCTTT.

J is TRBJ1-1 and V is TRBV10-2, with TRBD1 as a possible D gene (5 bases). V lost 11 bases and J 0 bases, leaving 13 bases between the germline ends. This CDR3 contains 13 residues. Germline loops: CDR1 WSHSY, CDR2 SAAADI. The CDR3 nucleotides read TGCGCCGGCCGGGGGGGGATGAACACTGAAGCTTTCTTT. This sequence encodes CAGRGGMNTEAFF.

Here the CDR3 DNA reads TGTGCCAGCAGTTTATCATCCAGGGGACACACCGGGGAGCTGTTTTTT. This encodes CASSLSSRGHTGELFF. This sequence joins TRBV27 and TRBJ2-2; TRBD1 might be the D (6 bases). The CDR3 loop spans 16 amino acids. Germline assignment: CDR1 MNHEY and CDR2 SMNVEV (reference sequence). The germline V and J ends were trimmed by 0 bases and 3 bases, with 11 bases remaining between them.

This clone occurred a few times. This chain's CDR3 is CASSLLLVSGSPLHF. The CDR3 coding sequence is TGCGCCAGCAGCCTTTTGTTAGTCTCGGGGTCACCCCTCCACTTT. The gene calls are TRBV4-1 and TRBJ1-6, with D hard to call. The V gene's germline CDR1 is MGHRA and CDR2 YSYEKL. Trimming took off 4 bases at V and 10 bases at J, with 17 bases between the two ends. There are 15 residues in the CDR3.

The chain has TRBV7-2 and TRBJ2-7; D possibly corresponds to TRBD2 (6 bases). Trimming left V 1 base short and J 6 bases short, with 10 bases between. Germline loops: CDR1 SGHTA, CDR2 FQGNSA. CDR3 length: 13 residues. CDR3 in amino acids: CASSLVRESEQYF. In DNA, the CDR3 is TGTGCCAGCAGCTTAGTTCGGGAGAGCGAGCAGTACTTC.

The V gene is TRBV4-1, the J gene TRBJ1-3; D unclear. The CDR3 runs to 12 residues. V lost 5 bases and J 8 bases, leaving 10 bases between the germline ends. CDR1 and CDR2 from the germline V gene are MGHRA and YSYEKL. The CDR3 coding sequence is TGCGCCAGCAGCAGGATTCGGGACACCATATATTTT. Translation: CASSRIRDTIYF.

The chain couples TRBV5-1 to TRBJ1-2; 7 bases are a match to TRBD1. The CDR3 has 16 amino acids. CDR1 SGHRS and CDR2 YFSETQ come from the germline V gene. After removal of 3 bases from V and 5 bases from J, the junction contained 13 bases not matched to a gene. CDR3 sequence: CASSSDAGGILYGYTF. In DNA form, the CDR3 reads TGCGCCAGCAGCTCAGACGCAGGGGGGATCCTATATGGCTACACCTTC.

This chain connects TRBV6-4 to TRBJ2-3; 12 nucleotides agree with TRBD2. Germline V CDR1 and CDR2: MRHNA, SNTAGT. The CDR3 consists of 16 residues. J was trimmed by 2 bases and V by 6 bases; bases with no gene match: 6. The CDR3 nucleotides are TGTGCCAGCAGCCTCGGACTAGCGGGGTTCACAGATACGCAGTATTTT. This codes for CASSLGLAGFTDTQYF.

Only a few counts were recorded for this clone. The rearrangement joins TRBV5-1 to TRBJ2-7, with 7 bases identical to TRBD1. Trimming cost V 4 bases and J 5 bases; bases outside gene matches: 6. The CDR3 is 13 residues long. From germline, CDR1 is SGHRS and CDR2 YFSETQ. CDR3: CASSTGQFNEQYF. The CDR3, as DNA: TGCGCCAGCAGCACGGGACAGTTCAACGAGCAGTACTTC.

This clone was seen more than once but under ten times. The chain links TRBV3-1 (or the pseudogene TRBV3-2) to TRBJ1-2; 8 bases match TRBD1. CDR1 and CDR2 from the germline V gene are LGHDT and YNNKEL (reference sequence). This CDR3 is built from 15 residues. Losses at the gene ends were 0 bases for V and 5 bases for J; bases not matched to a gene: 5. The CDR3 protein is CASSQDPGGAYGYTF. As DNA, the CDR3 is TGTGCCAGCAGCCAAGATCCAGGGGGCGCATATGGCTACACCTTC.